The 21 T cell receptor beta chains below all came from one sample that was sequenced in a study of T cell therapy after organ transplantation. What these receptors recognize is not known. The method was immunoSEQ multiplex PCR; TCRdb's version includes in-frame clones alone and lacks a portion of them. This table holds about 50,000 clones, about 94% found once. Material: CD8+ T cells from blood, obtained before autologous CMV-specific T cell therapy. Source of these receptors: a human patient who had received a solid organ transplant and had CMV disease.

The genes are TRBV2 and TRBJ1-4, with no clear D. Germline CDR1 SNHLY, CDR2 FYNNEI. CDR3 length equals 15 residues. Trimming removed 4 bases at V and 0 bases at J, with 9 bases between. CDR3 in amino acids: CASSAASATNEKLFF. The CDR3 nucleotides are TGTGCCAGCAGTGCGGCCAGCGCAACTAATGAAAAACTGTTTTTT.

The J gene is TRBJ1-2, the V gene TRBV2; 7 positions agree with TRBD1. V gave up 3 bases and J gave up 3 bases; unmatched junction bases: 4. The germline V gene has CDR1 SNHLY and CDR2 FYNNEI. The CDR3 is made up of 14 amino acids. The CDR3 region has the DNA TGTGCCAGCAGTGACAGGGGGTATGACTATGGCTACACCTTC. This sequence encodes CASSDRGYDYGYTF.

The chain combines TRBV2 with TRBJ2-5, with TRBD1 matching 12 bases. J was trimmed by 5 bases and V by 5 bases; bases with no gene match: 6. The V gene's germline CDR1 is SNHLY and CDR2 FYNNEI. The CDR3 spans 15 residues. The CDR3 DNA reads TGTGCCAGCAGTACGTGGGACAGGGGGCCGGAGACCCAGTACTTC. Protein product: CASSTWDRGPETQYF.

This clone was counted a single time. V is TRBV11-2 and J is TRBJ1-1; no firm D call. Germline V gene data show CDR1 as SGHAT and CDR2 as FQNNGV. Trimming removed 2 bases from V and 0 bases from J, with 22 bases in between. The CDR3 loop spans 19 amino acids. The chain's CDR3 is CASSLILTSPWEVNTEAFF. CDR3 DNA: TGTGCCAGCAGCTTAATCCTGACATCACCCTGGGAGGTGAACACTGAAGCTTTCTTT.

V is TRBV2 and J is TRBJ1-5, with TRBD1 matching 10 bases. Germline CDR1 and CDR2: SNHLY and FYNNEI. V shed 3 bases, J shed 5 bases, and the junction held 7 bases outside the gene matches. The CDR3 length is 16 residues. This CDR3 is CASSDRGQGRDQPQHF. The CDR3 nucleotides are TGTGCCAGCAGTGATCGGGGACAGGGGCGGGATCAGCCCCAGCATTTT.

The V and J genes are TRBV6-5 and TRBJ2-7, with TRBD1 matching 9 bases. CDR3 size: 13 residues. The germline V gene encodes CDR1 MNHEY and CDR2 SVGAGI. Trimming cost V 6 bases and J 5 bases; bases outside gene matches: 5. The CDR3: CASRQGAHHEQYF. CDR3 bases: TGTGCCAGCAGACAGGGGGCACACCACGAGCAGTACTTC.

The CDR3 reads CASSPPWEGYEKLFF. Here the CDR3 DNA reads TGTGCCAGCAGCCCACCGTGGGAAGGGTATGAAAAACTGTTTTTT. V usage is TRBV4-2 and J usage is TRBJ1-4; D remains unclear. The V and J ends lost 4 bases and 6 bases respectively, with 15 bases between them. From germline, CDR1 is LGHNA and CDR2 YNFKEQ. The CDR3 contains 15 residues.

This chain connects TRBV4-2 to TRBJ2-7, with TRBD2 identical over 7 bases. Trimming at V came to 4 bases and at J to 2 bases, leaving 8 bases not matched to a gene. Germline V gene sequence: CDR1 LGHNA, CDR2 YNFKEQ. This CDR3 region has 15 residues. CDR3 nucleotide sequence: TGTGCCAGCAGCCTGACCGAGACTAGCACCTACGAGCAGTACTTC. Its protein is CASSLTETSTYEQYF.

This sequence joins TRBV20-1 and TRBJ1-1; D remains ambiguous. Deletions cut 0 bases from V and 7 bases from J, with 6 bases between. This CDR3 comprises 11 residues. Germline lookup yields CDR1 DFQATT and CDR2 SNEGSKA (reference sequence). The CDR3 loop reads CSAREYYEAFF. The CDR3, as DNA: TGCAGTGCTAGAGAGTATTATGAAGCTTTCTTT.

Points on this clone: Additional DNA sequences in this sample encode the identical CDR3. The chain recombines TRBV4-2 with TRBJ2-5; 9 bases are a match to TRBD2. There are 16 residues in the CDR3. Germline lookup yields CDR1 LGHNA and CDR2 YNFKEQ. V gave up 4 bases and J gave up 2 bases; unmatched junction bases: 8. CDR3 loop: CASSLFRGGEQETQYF. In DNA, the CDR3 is TGTGCCAGCAGCCTTTTTCGCGGGGGGGAGCAAGAGACCCAGTACTTC.

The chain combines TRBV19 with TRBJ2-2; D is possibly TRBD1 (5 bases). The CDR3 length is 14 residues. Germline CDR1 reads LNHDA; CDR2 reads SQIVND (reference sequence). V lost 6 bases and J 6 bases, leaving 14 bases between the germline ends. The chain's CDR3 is CASSEYPGSGELFF. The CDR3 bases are TGTGCCAGTAGCGAGTATCCAGGGTCCGGGGAGCTGTTTTTT.

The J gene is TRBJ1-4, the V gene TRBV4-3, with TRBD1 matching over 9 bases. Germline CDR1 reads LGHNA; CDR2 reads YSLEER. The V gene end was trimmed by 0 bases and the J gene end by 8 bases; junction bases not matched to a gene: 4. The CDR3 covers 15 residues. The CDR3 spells CASSQDIGTGEKLFF. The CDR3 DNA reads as TGCGCCAGCAGCCAAGATATAGGGACAGGGGAAAAACTGTTTTTT.

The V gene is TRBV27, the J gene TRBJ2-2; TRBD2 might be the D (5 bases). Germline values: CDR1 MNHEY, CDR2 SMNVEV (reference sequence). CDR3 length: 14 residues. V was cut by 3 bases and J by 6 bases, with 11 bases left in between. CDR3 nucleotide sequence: TGTGCCAGCAGTTTCCACGGGGTTGCCGGGGAGCTGTTTTTT. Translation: CASSFHGVAGELFF.

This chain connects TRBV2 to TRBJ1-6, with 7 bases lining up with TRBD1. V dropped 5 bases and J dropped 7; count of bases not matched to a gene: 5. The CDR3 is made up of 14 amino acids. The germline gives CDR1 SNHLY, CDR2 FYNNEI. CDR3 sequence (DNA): TGTGCCAGCAGTCGACAGGGAGGCAATTCACCCCTCCACTTT. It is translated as CASSRQGGNSPLHF.

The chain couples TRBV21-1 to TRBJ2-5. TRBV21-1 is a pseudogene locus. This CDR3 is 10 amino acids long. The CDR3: CASSIPRTYF. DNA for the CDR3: TGTGCCAGCAGCATCCCCAGGACGTACTTC.

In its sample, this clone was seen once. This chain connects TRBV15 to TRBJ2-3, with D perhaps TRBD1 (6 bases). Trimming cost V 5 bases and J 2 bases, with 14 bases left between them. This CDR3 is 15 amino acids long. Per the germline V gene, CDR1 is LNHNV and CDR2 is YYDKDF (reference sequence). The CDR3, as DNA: TGTGCCACCAGCCTTCAGGGGAGAACCACAGATACGCAGTATTTT. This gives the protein CATSLQGRTTDTQYF. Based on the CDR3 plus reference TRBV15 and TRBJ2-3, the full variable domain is DAMVIQNPRYQVTQFGKPVTLSCSQTLNHNVMYWYQQKSSQAPKLLFHYYDKDFNNEADTPDNFQSRRPNTSFCFLDIRSPGLGDTAMYLCATSLQGRTTDTQYFGPGTRLTVL.

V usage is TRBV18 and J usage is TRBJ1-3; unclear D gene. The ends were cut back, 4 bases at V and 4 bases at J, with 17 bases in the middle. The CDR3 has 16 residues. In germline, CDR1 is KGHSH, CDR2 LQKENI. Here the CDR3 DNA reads TGTGCCAGCTCACTTCGACAACGGGATCCCGGAAACACCATATATTTT. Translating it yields CASSLRQRDPGNTIYF.

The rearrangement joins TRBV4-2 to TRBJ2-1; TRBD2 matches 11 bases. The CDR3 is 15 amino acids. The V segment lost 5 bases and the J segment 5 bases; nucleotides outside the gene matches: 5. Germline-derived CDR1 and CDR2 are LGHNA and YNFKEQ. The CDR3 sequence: CASSTSGSRDNEQFF. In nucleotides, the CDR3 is TGTGCCAGCAGCACTAGCGGGAGTAGGGACAATGAGCAGTTCTTC.

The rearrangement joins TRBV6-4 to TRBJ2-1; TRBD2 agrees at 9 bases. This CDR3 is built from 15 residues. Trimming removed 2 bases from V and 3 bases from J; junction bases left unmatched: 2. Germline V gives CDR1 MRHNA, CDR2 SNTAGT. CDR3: CASSDGGGGYNEQFF. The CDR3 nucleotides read TGTGCCAGCAGTGACGGCGGGGGGGGCTACAATGAGCAGTTCTTC.

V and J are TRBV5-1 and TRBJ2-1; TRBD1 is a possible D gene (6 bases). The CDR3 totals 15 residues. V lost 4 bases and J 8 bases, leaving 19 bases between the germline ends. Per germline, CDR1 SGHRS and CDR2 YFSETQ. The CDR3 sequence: CASSVEQGVVDEQFF. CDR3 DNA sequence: TGCGCCAGCAGCGTAGAACAGGGAGTGGTGGATGAGCAGTTCTTC.

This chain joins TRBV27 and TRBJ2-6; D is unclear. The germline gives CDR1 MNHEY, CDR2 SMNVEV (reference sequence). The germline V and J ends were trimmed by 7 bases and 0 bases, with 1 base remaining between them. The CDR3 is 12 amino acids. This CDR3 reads CASTSGANVLTF. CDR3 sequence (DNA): TGTGCCAGCACCTCTGGGGCCAACGTCCTGACTTTC.